The TCR beta chain described here comes from a study of blood T cell repertoires in COVID-19. Turning to the study itself: Acute and convalescent COVID-19 specimens originated in the United States, Italy and Spain. PBMCs, B-cell-depleted T cells, or T cells provided the cDNA or gDNA that made up the material.

Seattle cases were enrolled at active infection and followed longitudinally. V was trimmed by 3 bases and J by 3 bases, leaving 12 bases between them. CDR1 and CDR2 from the germline V gene are SQVTM and ANQGSEA. This CDR3 comprises 14 residues. As handled by the study authors: Amplifying reference gene primers gave estimates of nucleated cell counts. Sequenced by immunoSEQ multiplex PCR; TCRdb stores in-frame clones only, minus some. Clonal size and the V and J genes are those of that table, whereas D and trimming came from the DNA. The sample holds 50,000 to 65,000 clones, over 55% seen once. The chain combines TRBV29-1 with TRBJ2-1, with no clear D. The clonotype was recovered from a woman in her seventies with COVID-19, enrolled during active disease. Sequencing was performed on peripheral blood. CDR3 loop: CSVDSPASYNEQFF. DNA of the CDR3: TGCAGCGTTGATAGTCCGGCTAGCTACAATGAGCAGTTCTTC.